These 21 T cell receptor beta chains were sequenced from one sample in a study of early T cells in non-severe SARS-CoV-2 infection. Via MiXCR, TCRdb re-called the 5' RACE reads, giving one row per CDR3 protein. This sample yields about 100,000 distinct CDR3 sequences, of which approximately 13% are seen a single time; 2% to 2.5% belongs to the top ten. The sequenced material came from whole blood. These receptors came from an adult who was a healthcare worker with PCR-confirmed SARS-CoV-2 infection or an uninfected control (not recorded which).

The rearrangement joins TRBV4-1 to TRBJ2-1; maybe TRBD2 (5 bases). Germline CDR1 and CDR2: MGHRA and YSYEKL. This CDR3 is 12 amino acids long. Trimming cost V 0 bases and J 15 bases, with 12 bases left between them. CDR3 nucleotide sequence: TGCGCCAGCAGCCAAGATGGGAGACGGTTGTTCTTC. This gives the protein CASSQDGRRLFF.

This chain connects TRBV7-2 to TRBJ2-4; D gene uncertain. Deletions cut 3 bases from V and 9 bases from J, with 18 bases between. The V gene's germline CDR1 is SGHTA and CDR2 FQGNSA. This CDR3 region has 15 residues. The CDR3 bases are TGTGCCAGCAGCTTTGATTCCGCACCTTTAAGCATTCAGTACTTC. It specifies CASSFDSAPLSIQYF.

This clonotype was seen repeatedly, ten times or more. The chain has TRBV25-1 and TRBJ1-1; no clear D. Germline CDR1 MGHDK, CDR2 SYGVNS. There are 14 residues in the CDR3. V dropped 5 bases and J dropped 1 base, with 11 bases sitting between them. The CDR3 reads CASSLQTPNTEAFF. The CDR3, as DNA: TGTGCCAGCAGTCTCCAGACCCCGAACACTGAAGCTTTCTTT.

In this sample, this clonotype turned up many times. This sequence joins TRBV25-1 and TRBJ2-1, with a weak D call TRBD1 (5 bases). Germline V gene sequence: CDR1 MGHDK, CDR2 SYGVNS. The CDR3 is made up of 14 amino acids. V dropped 4 bases and J dropped 2 bases, with 9 bases sitting between them. The DNA for the CDR3 is TGTGCCAGCAGTGTTCAGGGAACCTACAATGAGCAGTTCTTC. It translates to CASSVQGTYNEQFF.

This clonotype was observed at least ten times. The V call is TRBV7-9, the J call TRBJ1-2; D is undetermined. The germline gives CDR1 SEHNR, CDR2 FQNEAQ (reference sequence). The germline V and J ends were trimmed by 1 base and 6 bases, with 6 bases remaining between them. The CDR3 has 12 residues. The CDR3 sequence is CASSLGGDGYTF. The CDR3 DNA sequence: TGTGCCAGCAGCTTAGGGGGAGATGGCTACACCTTC.

The chain carries TRBV10-3 and TRBJ2-1; 11 nucleotides line up with TRBD2. There are 14 residues in the CDR3. CDR1 is ENHRY, CDR2 SYGVKD, per germline. V trimming: 6 bases; J trimming: 3 bases; junction bases outside the gene matches: 1. In nucleotides, the CDR3 is TGTGCCATCAGGACTAGCGGGGACTACAATGAGCAGTTCTTC. It yields the protein CAIRTSGDYNEQFF.

The chain uses TRBV5-1 and TRBJ2-2; TRBD1 aligns across 10 bases. The CDR3 is 15 residues long. The germline V gene encodes CDR1 SGHRS and CDR2 YFSETQ. The ends lost 4 bases at V and 5 bases at J; junction bases unmatched: 5. The CDR3 here is CASSGDRGGTGELFF. The CDR3, as DNA: TGCGCCAGCAGCGGGGACAGGGGCGGTACCGGGGAGCTGTTTTTT.

The chain links TRBV7-8 to TRBJ1-4, with D unresolved. Germline V lookup: CDR1 SGHVS, CDR2 FQNEAQ. Trimming cost V 4 bases and J 6 bases, with 12 bases left between them. The CDR3 covers 14 residues. CDR3 protein: CASSSGGFDEKLFF. The CDR3 DNA reads as TGTGCCAGCAGCTCGGGCGGGTTTGATGAAAAACTGTTTTTT.

This clonotype was detected ten times or more. This chain uses TRBV5-1 with TRBJ1-1, with 7 bases fitting TRBD1. This CDR3 comprises 16 residues. Losses at the gene ends were 3 bases for V and 0 bases for J; bases not matched to a gene: 8. Germline V lookup: CDR1 SGHRS, CDR2 YFSETQ. The CDR3 coding sequence is TGCGCCAGCAGCTCCTGGGACAGCAGAATGAACACTGAAGCTTTCTTT. It is translated as CASSSWDSRMNTEAFF.

This clonotype was found many times. The chain employs TRBV6-5 and TRBJ1-5; TRBD1 agrees at 8 bases. CDR1 is MNHEY and CDR2 is SVGAGI in the germline V gene. V shed 2 bases, J shed 7 bases, and the junction held 1 base outside the gene matches. The CDR3 has 13 amino acids. CDR3 sequence (DNA): TGTGCCAGCAGTTACACAGGGGGACAGCCCCAGCATTTT. Translating it yields CASSYTGGQPQHF.

This clonotype showed up many times. The V gene is TRBV3-1, the J gene TRBJ2-5; 13 positions agree with TRBD2. V was pared by 5 bases and J by 7 bases, with 7 bases of the junction left unmatched. Germline CDR1 is LGHDT and CDR2 is YNNKEL (reference sequence). The CDR3 totals 15 residues. CDR3 in amino acids: CASSDRLAGGGTQYF. As DNA, the CDR3 is TGTGCCAGCAGCGACCGACTAGCGGGGGGAGGGACCCAGTACTTC.

A few counts support this clonotype. The chain combines TRBV6-6 with TRBJ1-1, with a possible D match to TRBD1 (6 bases). The V gene lost 5 bases and the J gene lost 1 base, with 8 bases spanning the gap. From germline, CDR1 is MNHNY and CDR2 SVGAGI (reference sequence). The CDR3 sequence is 13 residues long. The CDR3 loop reads CASSGQKNTEAFF. The CDR3, as DNA: TGTGCCAGCAGTGGACAGAAGAACACTGAAGCTTTCTTT.

This CDR3 is CASSFRAPNEQYF. CDR3 sequence (DNA): TGTGCCAGCAGTTTCCGGGCCCCCAACGAGCAGTACTTC. The chain employs TRBV28 and TRBJ2-7; D ambiguous. Deletions cut 3 bases from V and 5 bases from J, with 11 bases between. CDR1 is MDHEN and CDR2 is SYDVKM in the germline V gene. CDR3 length: 13 amino acids.

V and J are TRBV2 and TRBJ2-3, with 11 bases fitting TRBD1. Germline V gene lookup returns CDR1 SNHLY and CDR2 FYNNEI. The CDR3 length is 16 residues. After removal of 5 bases from V and 3 bases from J, the junction contained 7 bases not matched to a gene. The CDR3 reads CASSPRTGGMTDTQYF. The CDR3 DNA follows: TGTGCCAGCAGTCCTCGGACAGGGGGCATGACAGATACGCAGTATTTT. The variable domain in full, completed from reference TRBV2 and TRBJ2-3, reads EPEVTQTPSHQVTQMGQEVILRCVPISNHLYFYWYRQILGQKVEFLVSFYNNEISEKSEIFDDQFSVERPDGSNFTLKIRSTKLEDSAMYFCASSPRTGGMTDTQYFGPGTRLTVL.

This clonotype has ten or more counts. The rearrangement joins TRBV4-1 to TRBJ2-1; 7 bases map to TRBD1. The junction had 15 bases not matched to a gene; V was cut back by 3 bases and J by 7 bases. Germline lookup yields CDR1 MGHRA and CDR2 YSYEKL. This CDR3 is built from 17 residues. The CDR3 is CASSHPGHRGLGNEQFF. CDR3 coding DNA: TGCGCCAGCAGCCACCCCGGGCACAGGGGCCTAGGGAATGAGCAGTTCTTC.

This clonotype occurred once. This chain joins TRBV20-1 and TRBJ1-5; 8 nucleotides agree with TRBD1. J lost 0 bases, V lost 6 bases, and 4 bases had no gene match. The length of the CDR3 is 14 residues. Germline V lookup: CDR1 DFQATT, CDR2 SNEGSKA (reference sequence). CDR3 in DNA: TGCAGTGCCTGGGACAGGAATAGCAATCAGCCCCAGCATTTT. Protein product: CSAWDRNSNQPQHF.

This clonotype was counted many times. The chain employs TRBV20-1 and TRBJ1-5; D possibly corresponds to TRBD1 (5 bases). The germline gives CDR1 DFQATT, CDR2 SNEGSKA (reference sequence). This CDR3 region has 14 residues. Deletions cut 1 base from V and 2 bases from J, with 9 bases between. CDR3 bases: TGCAGTGCTAGAGGGGGCAGGGGCAATCAGCCCCAGCATTTT. As protein: CSARGGRGNQPQHF.

This clonotype was counted between two and nine times. The chain couples TRBV20-1 to TRBJ1-2; D is possibly TRBD1 (5 bases). V lost 4 bases and J lost 2, with 17 bases in between. The CDR3 runs to 15 residues. CDR1 is DFQATT, CDR2 SNEGSKA, per germline (reference sequence). CDR3 bases: TGCAGTGCTACGAAAAGGGGCCCCGGCAACTATGGCTACACCTTC. Translating it yields CSATKRGPGNYGYTF.

V and J are TRBV9 and TRBJ2-7; either TRBD1 or TRBD2 may supply D (5 bases each). This CDR3 spans 13 amino acids. V was shortened by 0 bases and J by 2 bases, with 6 bases between the two germline ends. Germline V CDR1 and CDR2: SGDLS, YYNGEE. The CDR3 loop is CASSVGGTYEQYF. As DNA, the CDR3 is TGTGCCAGCAGCGTAGGGGGGACCTACGAGCAGTACTTC.

Many counts were recorded for this clonotype. J is TRBJ2-6 and V is TRBV7-6; D assignment may be TRBD1 or TRBD2 (5 bases each). V gave up 3 bases and J gave up 0 bases, with 12 bases separating them. The CDR3 loop spans 17 amino acids. Germline-derived CDR1 and CDR2 are SGHVS and FNYEAQ. CDR3 sequence: CASSFGAAASGANVLTF. In DNA, the CDR3 is TGTGCCAGCAGCTTCGGGGCAGCAGCCTCTGGGGCCAACGTCCTGACTTTC.

The CDR3 bases are TGTGCCAGCAGCTTCCGGACCAGAGAGAGGGGCTACACCTTC. Its translation is CASSFRTRERGYTF. The chain uses TRBV12-3 or TRBV12-4 and TRBJ1-2; D is uncertain. The CDR3 extends over 14 amino acids. V was trimmed by 6 bases and J by 8 bases, leaving 19 bases between them.